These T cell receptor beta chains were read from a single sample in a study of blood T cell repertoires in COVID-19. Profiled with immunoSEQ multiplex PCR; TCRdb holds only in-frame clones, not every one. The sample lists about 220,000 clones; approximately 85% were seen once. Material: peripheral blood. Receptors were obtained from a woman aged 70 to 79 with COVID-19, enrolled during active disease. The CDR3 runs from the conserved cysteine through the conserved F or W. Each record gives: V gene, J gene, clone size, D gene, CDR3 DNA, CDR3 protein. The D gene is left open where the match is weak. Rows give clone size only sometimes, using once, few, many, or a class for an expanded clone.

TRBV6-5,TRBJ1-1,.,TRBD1,TGTGCCAGCAGTTACGGGACAGGGAAGAACACTGAAGCTTTCTTT,CASSYGTGKNTEAFF
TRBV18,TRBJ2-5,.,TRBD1,TGTGCCAGCTCACGCGCCACGGGGACAGAAGAGACCCAGTACTTC,CASSRATGTEETQYF
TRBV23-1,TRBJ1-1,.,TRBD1,TGCGCCAGCCGATTGGAGGGGGCGGCGGTGTCGAACACTGAAGCTTTCTTT,CASRLEGAAVSNTEAFF
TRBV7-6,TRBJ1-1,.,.,TGTGCCAGCAGCTCATACGACAGGAACACTGAAGCTTTCTTT,CASSSYDRNTEAFF
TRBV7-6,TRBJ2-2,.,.,TGTGCCAGCAATATACTGTCCGGGGGGGAGCTGTTTTTT,CASNILSGGELFF
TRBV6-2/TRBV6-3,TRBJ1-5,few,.,TGTGCCAGCAGTTACCTCCTCCAAGGAGGCAATCAGCCCCAGCATTTT,CASSYLLQGGNQPQHF
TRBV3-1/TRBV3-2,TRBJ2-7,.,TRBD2,TGTGCCAGCAGCCAAGGGACTAGCGCCAACTCCTACGAGCAGTACTTC,CASSQGTSANSYEQYF
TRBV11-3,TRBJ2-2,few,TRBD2,TGTGCCAGCAGCTTACTAGCGGGGAGCACCGGGGAGCTGTTTTTT,CASSLLAGSTGELFF
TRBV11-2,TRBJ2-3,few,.,TGTGCCAGCAGCTCCCAAGGACTGGATCCTGGGGTTCCGCAGTATTTT,CASSSQGLDPGVPQYF
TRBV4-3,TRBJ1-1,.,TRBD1,TGCGCCAGCAGCCAAGCGGACAGGGAGGCTGAAGCTTTCTTT,CASSQADREAEAFF
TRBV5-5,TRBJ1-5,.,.,TGTGCCAGCAGCTTGGGAATAGGACAGTTGAATCAGCCCCAGCATTTT,CASSLGIGQLNQPQHF
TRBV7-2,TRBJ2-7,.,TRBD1,TGTGCCAGCAGTCACCCAGGGGGAACCTACGAGCAGTACTTC,CASSHPGGTYEQYF
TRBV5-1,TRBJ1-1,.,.,TGCGCCAGCAGCTTTTGGGAGGCGGACACTGAAGCTTTCTTT,CASSFWEADTEAFF
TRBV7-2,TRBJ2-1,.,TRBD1,TGTGCCACCTCAGGGGGCAGGGCGAGTTGGGGTGAGCAGTTCTTC,CATSGGRASWGEQFF
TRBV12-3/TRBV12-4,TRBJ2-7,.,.,TGTGCCAGCAGTTTTTCCACATACGAGCAGTACTTC,CASSFSTYEQYF
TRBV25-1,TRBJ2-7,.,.,TGTGCCAGCAGTGAATGGAGTGGGGCAGGGAGGAACGAGCAGTACTTC,CASSEWSGAGRNEQYF
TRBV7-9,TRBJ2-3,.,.,TGTGCCAGCAGCTTTCCTACTAGCACAGATACGCAGTATTTT,CASSFPTSTDTQYF
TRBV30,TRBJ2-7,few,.,TGTGCCTGGAGTGTCTCGGCCAGGGCCTACGAGCAGTACTTC,CAWSVSARAYEQYF
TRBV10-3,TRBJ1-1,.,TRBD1,TGTGCCATCAGTGACAGACAGGGTGACACTGAAGCTTTCTTT,CAISDRQGDTEAFF
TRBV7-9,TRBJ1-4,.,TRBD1,TGTGCCAGCAGCCTAGGACAGGCAGGTGAAAAACTGTTTTTT,CASSLGQAGEKLFF
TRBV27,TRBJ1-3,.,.,TGTGCCAGCAGCCGCAGTCCTCCTGGAAACACCATATATTTT,CASSRSPPGNTIYF
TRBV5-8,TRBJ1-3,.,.,TGTGCCAGCAGCTTGGGCACAGGGTCTGGAAACACCATATATTTT,CASSLGTGSGNTIYF